These 30 T cell receptor beta chains were sequenced from one sample in a study of T cell repertoires in cytomegalovirus infection. TCRdb independently ran MiXCR on the reads; one entry per CDR3 protein. In the table there are 600,000 to 800,000 distinct CDR3 sequences, roughly a quarter of which are singletons. The specimen sequenced was CD8+ T cells from PBMCs. The receptors were gathered from a human donor in good health (CMV status not recorded). Some clones in this sample may be carry-over from other donors' samples.

The genes are TRBV28 and TRBJ2-2; D gene uncertain. Germline CDR1 is MDHEN and CDR2 is SYDVKM. CDR3 size: 15 residues. V was clipped by 6 bases and J by 5 bases, with 16 bases between them. The CDR3 DNA reads as TGTGCCAGCAGCTCGGACGGGCTGCGGACCGGGGAGCTGTTTTTT. Translation: CASSSDGLRTGELFF. Full variable domain (rest looked up from reference TRBV28 and TRBJ2-2): DVKVTQSSRYLVKRTGEKVFLECVQDMDHENMFWYRQDPGLGLRLIYFSYDVKMKEKGDIPEGYSVSREKKERFSLILESASTNQTSMYLCASSSDGLRTGELFFGEGSRLTVL.

This clonotype has just a few counts. This sequence joins TRBV12-3 or TRBV12-4 and TRBJ2-7; D uncertain. CDR3 length: 15 residues. Trimming pared 6 bases from V and 0 bases from J, leaving 15 bases between. The DNA for the CDR3 is TGTGCCAGCAGCCTGACACAATCTCGCTCCTACGAGCAGTACTTC. This encodes CASSLTQSRSYEQYF.

This clonotype was detected many times. The rearrangement joins TRBV7-8 to TRBJ2-1; the D gene is possibly TRBD1 (6 bases). Germline CDR1 is SGHVS and CDR2 is FQNEAQ. Trimming removed 0 bases from V and 0 bases from J, with 18 bases in between. The CDR3 has 19 amino acids. Written as DNA, the CDR3 is TGTGCCAGCAGCTTAGCCTATTCTCCCACAGGGAGCTCCTACAATGAGCAGTTCTTC. Its translation: CASSLAYSPTGSSYNEQFF.

This chain connects TRBV6-2 or TRBV6-3 to TRBJ1-5; TRBD1 aligns across 7 bases. From germline, CDR1 is MNHEY and CDR2 SVGEGT. Trimming removed 6 bases from V and 6 bases from J; junction bases left unmatched: 11. The length of the CDR3 is 15 residues. The CDR3 coding sequence is TGTGCCAGCAGATCGTTTCTCGACAGGGTTCAGCCCCAGCATTTT. Encoded protein: CASRSFLDRVQPQHF.

This sequence joins TRBV4-2 and TRBJ1-6, with D hard to call. The V end was cut by 0 bases, the J end by 6 bases, with 9 bases between. The germline V gene has CDR1 LGHNA and CDR2 YNFKEQ. The CDR3 has 15 residues. CDR3 loop: CASSQEREGNSPLHF. In nucleotides, the CDR3 is TGTGCCAGCAGCCAAGAGAGGGAAGGTAATTCACCCCTCCACTTT.

The rearrangement joins TRBV20-1 to TRBJ2-2; the D is unclear. V was pared by 0 bases and J by 3 bases, with 11 bases between. The CDR3 spans 15 residues. Germline V gene sequence: CDR1 DFQATT, CDR2 SNEGSKA (reference sequence). DNA for the CDR3: TGCAGTGCTAGAGATTGGCAGAAGTACACCGGGGAGCTGTTTTTT. It is translated as CSARDWQKYTGELFF.

This clonotype was counted ten times or more. This chain links TRBV12-3 or TRBV12-4 with TRBJ1-1; D possibly corresponds to TRBD1 (5 bases). CDR3 length: 15 residues. The V gene lost 5 bases and the J gene lost 1 base, with 14 bases spanning the gap. CDR3 sequence (DNA): TGTGCCAGCAGTACCTATGACGGGGGGAACACTGAAGCTTTCTTT. Translated: CASSTYDGGNTEAFF.

Note on this clonotype: No conserved phenylalanine or tryptophan ends this CDR3, so it is likely a read error. V usage is TRBV7-9 and J usage is TRBJ2-5; maybe TRBD1 (5 bases). Germline assignment: CDR1 SEHNR and CDR2 FQNEAQ (reference sequence). The CDR3 is 15 amino acids. The V and J ends lost 5 bases and 5 bases respectively, with 18 bases between them. The CDR3 DNA follows: TGTGCCAGCAGCCCCCTGAGTAGGGGTAGGGAGACCCAGTACTCC. The encoded protein is CASSPLSRGRETQYS.

CDR3 region: CALQGIRYEQDV. CDR3 nucleotide sequence: TGTGCCCTTCAGGGGATCCGCTACGAGCAGGACGTC. J is TRBJ2-7 and V is TRBV2; tentative D call: TRBD1 (6 bases). The CDR3 length is 12 residues. The germline gives CDR1 SNHLY, CDR2 FYNNEI.

This clonotype was counted at least ten times. The rearrangement links TRBV7-9 to TRBJ1-6; D unresolved. Deletions cut 6 bases from V and 7 bases from J, with 16 bases between. Looked up from germline, CDR1 is SEHNR and CDR2 is FQNEAQ (reference sequence). This CDR3 region has 15 residues. CDR3 sequence: CASSQLGRLNSPLHF. DNA for the CDR3: TGTGCCAGCAGTCAACTGGGCCGGCTCAATTCACCCCTCCACTTT.

This clonotype appeared a few times. The CDR3 bases are TGTGCCAGCAGTTCCGAAGGGGGCGGGAAGCAGTACGTC. Translated: CASSSEGGGKQYV. V usage is TRBV6-2 or TRBV6-3 and J usage is TRBJ2-7; a possible D gene is TRBD1 (7 bases). Trimming took off 4 bases at V and 8 bases at J, with 15 bases between the two ends. From germline, CDR1 is MNHEY and CDR2 SVGEGT. The CDR3 is 13 amino acids.

This clonotype was seen a handful of times. The V gene is TRBV14, the J gene TRBJ1-1; D ambiguous. Germline values: CDR1 SGHDN, CDR2 FVKESK. Trimming took 4 bases from V and 1 from J, leaving 7 bases between them. The CDR3 runs 13 residues. CDR3 sequence (DNA): TGTGCCAGCAGCCCAGTTTGGAACACTGAAGCTTTCTTT. It translates to CASSPVWNTEAFF. The full variable domain, completed using reference TRBV14 and TRBJ1-1, is EAGVTQFPSHSVIEKGQTVTLRCDPISGHDNLYWYRRVMGKEIKFLLHFVKESKQDESGMPNNRFLAERTGGTYSTLKVQPAELEDSGVYFCASSPVWNTEAFFGQGTRLTVV.

The rearrangement joins TRBV5-5 to TRBJ2-7; possible D gene TRBD1, 6 bases. The CDR3 contains 14 residues. Germline V lookup: CDR1 SGHKS, CDR2 YYEKEE (reference sequence). With 0 bases removed from V and 3 bases from J, the gap between germline ends came to 10 bases. Here the CDR3 reads CASSLGTAIYEQYF. The DNA of the CDR3 is TGTGCCAGCAGCTTGGGGACAGCGATCTACGAGCAGTACTTC.

This clonotype was counted a few times. At one boundary the junction diverges from the germline segment, which might be a read error. This chain joins TRBV27 and TRBJ2-1, with a weak D call TRBD2 (6 bases). CDR1 MNHEY and CDR2 SMNVEV come from the germline V gene (reference sequence). This CDR3 has 13 amino acids. CDR3 residues: CTSRLGGYNEQFF. The CDR3 coding sequence is TGTACCAGCAGATTGGGAGGCTACAATGAGCAGTTCTTC.

This clonotype has just a few counts. The chain employs TRBV29-1 and TRBJ2-1; 12 bases agree with TRBD2. Germline CDR1 SQVTM, CDR2 ANQGSEA. The CDR3 length is 15 residues. V lost 3 bases, J lost 4 bases, and 4 bases stayed unmatched. The CDR3 reads CSVDTSGGQYNEQFF. CDR3 in DNA: TGCAGCGTTGACACTAGCGGGGGGCAATACAATGAGCAGTTCTTC.

This clonotype was detected ten times or more. This sequence joins TRBV29-1 and TRBJ2-3; possibly TRBD1 for D (5 bases). Germline V CDR1 and CDR2: SQVTM, ANQGSEA. The CDR3 has 13 amino acids. The germline V and J ends were trimmed by 6 bases and 2 bases, with 12 bases remaining between them. CDR3 sequence: CSVPTENTDTQYF. The CDR3, as DNA: TGCAGCGTACCGACAGAAAACACAGATACGCAGTATTTT.

The V and J genes are TRBV13 and TRBJ1-2; 10 bases line up with TRBD1. CDR1 PRHDT and CDR2 FYEKMQ come from the germline V gene (reference sequence). The CDR3 covers 14 residues. With V trimmed by 7 bases and J by 6 bases, 8 bases remained unmatched. CDR3 amino acids: CASTVTGGAHGYTF. CDR3 DNA sequence: TGTGCCAGCACCGTGACAGGGGGCGCCCATGGCTACACCTTC.

This clonotype was detected only a few times. The V gene is TRBV7-9, the J gene TRBJ2-3; 7 positions match TRBD2. Germline V gene lookup returns CDR1 SEHNR and CDR2 FQNEAQ (reference sequence). Unmatched junction bases numbered 13, after V lost 6 bases and J lost 7 bases. The CDR3 is 15 residues long. As DNA, the CDR3 is TGTGCCAGCAGGTCCGGGACTACCCCCTCATATACGCAGTATTTT. Translated: CASRSGTTPSYTQYF.

The chain recombines TRBV19 with TRBJ2-7; D is perhaps TRBD1 (6 bases). Germline CDR1 is LNHDA and CDR2 is SQIVND (reference sequence). The CDR3 has 15 amino acids. V shed 7 bases and J shed 3 bases, with 19 bases lying between them. The CDR3 reads CASTDTGSSNYEQYF. As DNA, the CDR3 is TGTGCCAGTACGGATACAGGGTCTTCCAACTACGAGCAGTACTTC.

This clonotype has more than one count but fewer than ten. This sequence joins TRBV7-9 and TRBJ2-1; D gene unclear. Germline CDR1 and CDR2: SEHNR and FQNEAQ (reference sequence). V gave up 5 bases and J gave up 0 bases, with 11 bases separating them. The CDR3 spans 15 residues. CDR3: CASSPRTYSYNEQFF. In DNA form, the CDR3 reads TGTGCCAGCAGCCCCAGGACGTACTCCTACAATGAGCAGTTCTTC.

Only a few counts were recorded for this clonotype. V and J are TRBV28 and TRBJ1-1; possibly TRBD1 for D (6 bases). CDR3 length: 13 residues. Trimming left V 6 bases short and J 8 bases short, with 16 bases between. Germline loops: CDR1 MDHEN, CDR2 SYDVKM. The CDR3 spells CASRSVGGYEAFF. CDR3 sequence (DNA): TGTGCCAGCAGATCCGTTGGGGGCTACGAAGCTTTCTTT.

This clonotype appeared a few times. CDR3 bases: TGCAGCGTCAACAGGGTAGGGTACACTGAAGCTTTCTTT. The encoded protein is CSVNRVGYTEAFF. The chain links TRBV29-1 to TRBJ1-1, with a possible D match to TRBD1 (6 bases). Germline V gene lookup returns CDR1 SQVTM and CDR2 ANQGSEA. The CDR3 length is 13 residues. The V and J ends lost 6 bases and 3 bases respectively, with 14 bases between them.

Many counts were recorded for this clonotype. CDR3 region: CASSFRGGQVPTYEQYF. CDR3 coding DNA: TGTGCCAGCAGCTTTAGGGGGGGGCAGGTACCTACCTACGAGCAGTACTTC. The V and J genes are TRBV7-6 and TRBJ2-7; perhaps TRBD2 as D (7 bases). The CDR3 length is 17 residues. The V gene lost 3 bases and the J gene lost 2 bases, with 20 bases spanning the gap. CDR1 is SGHVS and CDR2 is FNYEAQ in the germline V gene.

The CDR3 nucleotides are TGCGCCAGCAGCCTTAAACAGGGGGCGGCCACCGGGGAGCTGTTTTTT. This codes for CASSLKQGAATGELFF. The chain couples TRBV5-1 to TRBJ2-2, with 9 bases that match TRBD1. J gave up 4 bases and V 4 bases, and 8 bases lay outside the gene matches. The CDR3 has 16 amino acids. Germline values: CDR1 SGHRS, CDR2 YFSETQ.

CDR3 residues: CASSYSTPGPEQFF. CDR3 DNA: TGTGCCAGCAGTTACTCGACACCGGGACCCGAGCAGTTCTTC. The chain has TRBV6-5 and TRBJ2-1, with D perhaps given as TRBD1 or TRBD2 (5 bases each). V lost 0 bases to trimming and J lost 10 bases, with 13 bases between them. There are 14 residues in the CDR3. Germline-derived CDR1 and CDR2 are MNHEY and SVGAGI.

The chain recombines TRBV6-6 with TRBJ1-4; D may be TRBD1 (5 bases). The CDR3 has 18 amino acids. V lost 0 bases and J 0 bases, leaving 14 bases between the germline ends. The germline V gene has CDR1 MNHNY and CDR2 SVGAGI (reference sequence). The CDR3 bases are TGTGCCAGCAGTTACTCGGGGGGGGAACCTGCAACTAATGAAAAACTGTTTTTT. As protein: CASSYSGGEPATNEKLFF.

This clonotype has at least ten counts. The rearrangement joins TRBV6-1 to TRBJ2-7, with a possible D match to TRBD1 (5 bases). Germline V gives CDR1 MNHNS, CDR2 SASEGT. The CDR3 spans 13 residues. Trimming removed 8 bases at V and 5 bases at J, with 16 bases between. CDR3 residues: CASLGVRVNEQYF. CDR3 nucleotides: TGTGCCAGCCTGGGCGTCAGGGTGAACGAGCAGTACTTC.

This clonotype was counted many times. The chain combines TRBV7-6 with TRBJ2-1, with a possible D match to TRBD1 (6 bases). This CDR3 region has 12 residues. CDR1 SGHVS and CDR2 FNYEAQ come from the germline V gene. V lost 6 bases and J lost 9, with 12 bases in between. As DNA, the CDR3 is TGTGCCAGCAGGTACCTAGGGGGTGAGCAGTTCTTC. This sequence encodes CASRYLGGEQFF.

This chain uses TRBV7-3 with TRBJ2-5; TRBD1 is a possible D gene (6 bases). In germline, CDR1 is SGHTA, CDR2 FQGTGA. V was shortened by 0 bases and J by 2 bases, with 10 bases between the two germline ends. The CDR3 runs to 15 residues. CDR3 loop: CASSLTGHLQETQYF. The CDR3 coding sequence is TGTGCCAGCAGCTTAACGGGACACCTACAAGAGACCCAGTACTTC.

This clonotype was recorded only once. The chain uses TRBV9 and TRBJ1-4; D remains unclear. The V gene lost 2 bases and the J gene lost 8 bases, with 13 bases spanning the gap. This CDR3 spans 14 amino acids. The germline V gene has CDR1 SGDLS and CDR2 YYNGEE. CDR3 nucleotides: TGTGCCAGCAGCGTCCACGGGTTTGGGGAAAAACTGTTTTTT. Its translation is CASSVHGFGEKLFF.